Listed below are T cell receptor beta chains from one sample, sequenced in a study of T cells in Graves' hyperthyroidism and ophthalmopathy. Each CDR3 protein gets one entry after TCRdb re-called the multiplex PCR reads with MiXCR. This sample carries around 350,000 distinct CDR3 sequences, roughly 19% of them seen once, and the ten largest clones take around 3.4%. The sequenced sample was blood. Receptor source: a woman aged 18-29 years with Graves' hyperthyroidism. The CDR3 runs from the conserved cysteine through the conserved F or W. The D gene is left open where the match is weak. Part of the rows lack a size; the others show once, few, many or a class for expanded clones.

>TRBJ1-1|TRBV27|.|.
CASSLLADNTEAFF
TGTGCCAGCAGTTTATTGGCGGATAACACTGAAGCTTTCTTT
>TRBJ1-5|TRBV6-1|.|many
CASSEVQKHQPQHF
TGTGCCAGCAGTGAAGTACAGAAGCATCAGCCCCAGCATTTT
>TRBJ1-2|TRBV6-1|.|.
CASRHPVRGDYGYTF
TGTGCCAGCAGGCACCCTGTTAGGGGGGACTATGGCTACACCTTC
>TRBJ2-7|TRBV12-3/TRBV12-4|.|many
CASSFERSYEQYF
TGTGCCAGCAGTTTTGAAAGATCCTACGAGCAGTACTTC
>TRBJ2-5|TRBV5-1|.|few
CASKFQGRETQYF
TGCGCCAGCAAATTTCAGGGCCGAGAGACCCAGTACTTC
>TRBJ2-7|TRBV9|.|few
CASSVGDGVREQYF
TGTGCCAGCAGCGTAGGGGACGGCGTACGGGAGCAGTACTTC
>TRBJ2-2|TRBV12-3/TRBV12-4|TRBD2|many
CASSLSLAGTLNTGELFF
TGTGCCAGCAGTTTGAGTCTAGCGGGTACCCTGAACACCGGGGAGCTGTTTTTT
>TRBJ2-5|TRBV13|TRBD1|many
CASSSRDRGRPETQYF
TGTGCCAGCAGCTCGAGGGACAGGGGGCGGCCAGAGACCCAGTACTTC
>TRBJ2-2|TRBV12-3/TRBV12-4|.|many
CASSTTTNPGELFF
TGTGCCAGCAGTACTACAACTAACCCCGGGGAGCTGTTTTTT
>TRBJ2-7|TRBV7-9|.|many
CASRSRQGYEQYF
TGTGCCAGCAGGTCAAGGCAGGGGTACGAGCAGTACTTC